This T cell receptor (beta chain) is drawn from a study of ipilimumab plus nivolumab after autologous stem cell transplantation listed by TCRdb under 2021. Regarding the research as a whole: A median of roughly five ipilimumab doses and 7 or 8 nivolumab doses was received by trial patients. Patients in the myeloma cohort were either high-risk and transplant-naive or had relapsed within 3 years of a first autologous transplant. The trial enrolled patients with high-risk diffuse large B cell lymphoma, mature T cell lymphoma, or multiple myeloma undergoing autologous transplant. The intent-to-treat population of the trial was made up of 35 to 40 patients. Overall results and qualifications from the work: Combined checkpoint inhibition as post-transplant consolidation was concluded by the authors to appear tolerable. Per the authors, a biologic rationale for further study of the post-transplant checkpoint inhibition approach was offered by T cell receptor repertoire, regulatory T cell phenotype and gut microbiota profiles.

For this clone: What antigen it recognizes has not been identified. No much larger clone is present one base from it, and per-base qualities are unavailable.

Ipilimumab was given at 1 mg/kg intravenously on day 1 of selected weeks, and checkpoint therapy started 14 to 28 days after autologous transplant. The nivolumab dose was 3 mg/kg intravenously, delivered on day 1 of weeks 1, 4, 7, 10, and every two weeks through week 26. The study was a Phase Ib clinical trial testing combined checkpoint inhibition with ipilimumab and nivolumab as consolidation after autologous stem cell transplantation. V drops 3 bases and J drops 4 bases, leaving 12 bases in between. The CDR3 spans 14 residues, from the cysteine through the phenylalanine. Of the read, only the CDR3 DNA is kept; its 42 bases are in frame from base 1. From a lookup of the germline V gene (reference sequence), CDR1 and CDR2 are LNHDA and SQIVND. Library method: the immunoSEQ multiplex PCR assay. The table was pulled from immuneACCESS by TCRdb, which kept in-frame rearrangements only. Such tables lose some clones; where checked, under half of the loss comes from unresolved V genes, and the rest has no known cause. The sample records just over 40,000 clones, more than 85% of which are singletons. Of the sample, over 0.85% falls within the top ten clones.

The starting material was PBMCs, obtained in a trial of ipilimumab plus nivolumab as post-transplant consolidation. Rearrangement joined TRBV19 to TRBJ1-1; TRBD1 is perhaps the D gene, given 5 matching bases. This clonotype was obtained from a male donor with multiple myeloma. For the CDR3, the sequence is CASSIGQGGTEAFF. In nucleotide form, the sequence is TGTGCCAGTAGTATTGGTCAGGGCGGCACTGAAGCTTTCTTT.